The 12 T cell receptor beta chains reported below all come from one sample, sequenced in a study of CD8+ T cells in alopecia areata. Following extraction, RNA underwent reverse transcription to cDNA, which served as the sequencing template. Assay: immunoSEQ multiplex PCR; the TCRdb copy retains only in-frame clones and omits some. The repertoire holds about 12,000 clones, with around 50% as singletons. Collected material from alopecia areata patients comprised lesional scalp punch biopsies and peripheral blood. What was sequenced was skin. These receptors were taken from a human donor with alopecia areata.

The rearrangement links TRBV27 to TRBJ2-5; no firm D call. Between the trimmed V and J ends, which lost 6 bases and 5 bases, there was a span of 13 bases. The length of the CDR3 is 13 residues. CDR1 and CDR2 (germline): MNHEY, SMNVEV (reference sequence). CDR3: CASRPHGAETQYF. CDR3 bases: TGTGCCAGCAGACCTCACGGCGCCGAGACCCAGTACTTC.

CDR3 region: CASSASRDGSSGNTIYF. CDR3 in DNA: TGTGCCAGCAGCGCTAGCCGGGACGGGAGCTCTGGAAACACCATATATTTT. The chain couples TRBV13 to TRBJ1-3; D may be TRBD1 (5 bases). Germline CDR1 and CDR2: PRHDT and FYEKMQ (reference sequence). The V end lost 5 bases, the J end lost 0 bases, and 17 bases lay between the germline ends. This CDR3 comprises 17 residues.

This clone was seen only a few times. The rearrangement uses TRBV11-3 and TRBJ2-7; D is tentatively TRBD1 or TRBD2 (5 bases each). The germline CDR1 and CDR2 sequences are SGHNT and YENEEA. The CDR3 runs to 16 residues. The V end was cut by 0 bases, the J end by 2 bases, with 14 bases between. The CDR3 sequence: CASSLETGQGTYEQYF. The CDR3 DNA is TGTGCCAGCAGCTTAGAAACGGGGCAGGGCACCTACGAGCAGTACTTC.

This chain joins TRBV9 and TRBJ1-2; 11 nucleotides agree with TRBD1. Germline assignment: CDR1 SGDLS and CDR2 YYNGEE. This CDR3 contains 15 residues. V dropped 0 bases and J dropped 8; count of bases not matched to a gene: 6. The CDR3 is CASSVAGQGAGGYTF. CDR3 DNA: TGTGCCAGCAGCGTAGCCGGACAGGGGGCAGGAGGCTACACCTTC.

This clone turned up a few times. CDR3 DNA: TGTGCCAGCAGCTTAGGAGGACAGACTTATAGCAATCAGCCCCAGCATTTT. Translation gives CASSLGGQTYSNQPQHF. The chain is built from TRBV7-9 and TRBJ1-5; possible D gene TRBD1, 6 bases. V lost 1 base, J lost 0 bases, and 13 bases lay in between. CDR3 length: 17 residues. The germline gives CDR1 SEHNR, CDR2 FQNEAQ (reference sequence). The complete variable domain, with remaining parts taken from reference TRBV7-9 and TRBJ1-5, reads DTGVSQNPRHKITKRGQNVTFRCDPISEHNRLYWYRQTLGQGPEFLTYFQNEAQLEKSRLLSDRFSAERPKGSFSTLEIQRTEQGDSAMYLCASSLGGQTYSNQPQHFGDGTRLSIL.

The rearrangement uses TRBV15 and TRBJ1-4; tentative D call: TRBD1 (6 bases). The CDR3 is made up of 16 amino acids. Trimming pared 0 bases from V and 4 bases from J, leaving 12 bases between. From germline, CDR1 is LNHNV and CDR2 YYDKDF (reference sequence). In DNA, the CDR3 is TGTGCCACCAGCAGAGACACGGACAGCCTTAATGAAAAACTGTTTTTT. Translated: CATSRDTDSLNEKLFF. The variable domain in full, completed from reference TRBV15 and TRBJ1-4, reads DAMVIQNPRYQVTQFGKPVTLSCSQTLNHNVMYWYQQKSSQAPKLLFHYYDKDFNNEADTPDNFQSRRPNTSFCFLDIRSPGLGDTAMYLCATSRDTDSLNEKLFFGSGTQLSVL.

The chain joins TRBV18 to TRBJ2-3; TRBD2 is a possible D gene (6 bases). Trimming stripped 3 bases from V and 3 bases from J, with 16 bases between. Germline V gene sequence: CDR1 KGHSH, CDR2 LQKENI. This CDR3 is built from 16 residues. CDR3 DNA: TGTGCCAGCTCACCTTTCTTACGGGAGAGGACAGATACGCAGTATTTT. This translates into CASSPFLRERTDTQYF. Variable domain in full (rest from reference TRBV18 and TRBJ2-3): NAGVMQNPRHLVRRRGQEARLRCSPMKGHSHVYWYRQLPEEGLKFMVYLQKENIIDESGMPKERFSAEFPKEGPSILRIQQVVRGDSAAYFCASSPFLRERTDTQYFGPGTRLTVL.

This clone occurred once. The CDR3 coding sequence is TGTGCCAGCAGATGGGATGGGAGTGAGCAGTTCTTC. It yields the protein CASRWDGSEQFF. This chain joins TRBV7-2 and TRBJ2-1, with a weak D call TRBD2 (5 bases). This CDR3 has 12 residues. Trimming cost V 6 bases and J 9 bases, with 12 bases left between them. Germline V CDR1 and CDR2: SGHTA, FQGNSA. The variable domain in full, completed from reference TRBV7-2 and TRBJ2-1, reads GAGVSQSPSNKVTEKGKDVELRCDPISGHTALYWYRQSLGQGLEFLIYFQGNSAPDKSGLPSDRFSAERTGGSVSTLTIQRTQQEDSAVYLCASRWDGSEQFFGPGTRLTVL.

The chain uses TRBV27 and TRBJ1-1; D is uncertain. The CDR3 length is 12 residues. V was pared by 10 bases and J by 1 base, with 10 bases between. The V gene's germline CDR1 is MNHEY and CDR2 SMNVEV (reference sequence). CDR3 sequence reads: CATRAGNTEAFF. CDR3 nucleotides: TGTGCCACAAGGGCAGGGAACACTGAAGCTTTCTTT.

The chain uses TRBV5-1 and TRBJ1-6; TRBD1 might be the D (5 bases). Between the trimmed V and J ends, which lost 4 bases and 9 bases, there was a span of 17 bases. Germline values: CDR1 SGHRS, CDR2 YFSETQ. This CDR3 spans 15 amino acids. CDR3 DNA: TGCGCCAGCAGCAGGGACGTTTTTGGGGGTTCACCCCTCCACTTT. Amino acids: CASSRDVFGGSPLHF.

V is TRBV29-1 and J is TRBJ1-4, with D hard to call. The CDR3 sequence is 14 residues long. V was cut by 3 bases and J by 0 bases, with 8 bases left in between. CDR1 SQVTM and CDR2 ANQGSEA come from the germline V gene. CDR3 residues: CSVEGSATNEKLFF. The CDR3 DNA reads as TGCAGCGTTGAGGGGTCTGCAACTAATGAAAAACTGTTTTTT. Full variable domain (rest looked up from reference TRBV29-1 and TRBJ1-4): SAVISQKPSRDICQRGTSLTIQCQVDSQVTMMFWYRQQPGQSLTLIATANQGSEATYESGFVIDKFPISRPNLTFSTLTVSNMSPEDSSIYLCSVEGSATNEKLFFGSGTQLSVL.

V gene TRBV6-5 combines with J gene TRBJ1-2, with D unclear. Trimming took 8 bases from V and 4 from J, leaving 20 bases between them. Germline V lookup: CDR1 MNHEY, CDR2 SVGAGI. The CDR3 loop spans 15 amino acids. The CDR3 sequence is CASDLGRNYGYGYTF. The CDR3 coding sequence is TGTGCCAGCGATCTCGGCAGGAACTACGGCTATGGCTACACCTTC.